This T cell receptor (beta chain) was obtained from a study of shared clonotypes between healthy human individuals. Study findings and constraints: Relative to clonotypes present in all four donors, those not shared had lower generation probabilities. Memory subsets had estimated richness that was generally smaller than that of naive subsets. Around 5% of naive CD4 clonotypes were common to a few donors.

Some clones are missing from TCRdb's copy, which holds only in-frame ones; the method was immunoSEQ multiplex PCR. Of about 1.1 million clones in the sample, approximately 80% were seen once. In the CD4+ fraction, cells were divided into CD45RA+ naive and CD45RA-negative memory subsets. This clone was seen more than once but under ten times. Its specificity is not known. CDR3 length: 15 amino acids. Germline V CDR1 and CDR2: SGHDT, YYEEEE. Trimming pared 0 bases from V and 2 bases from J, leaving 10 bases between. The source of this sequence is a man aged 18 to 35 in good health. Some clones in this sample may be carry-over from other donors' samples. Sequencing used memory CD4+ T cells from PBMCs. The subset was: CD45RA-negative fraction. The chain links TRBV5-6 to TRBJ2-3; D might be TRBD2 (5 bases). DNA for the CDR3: TGTGCCAGCAGCTTGGTGGACGGGAACACAGATACGCAGTATTTT. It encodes CASSLVDGNTDTQYF.